Listed below are T cell receptor beta chains from one sample, sequenced in a study of tissue T cells after allogeneic stem cell transplantation. Profiling relied on immunoSEQ multiplex PCR, and the TCRdb table lists in-frame clones only, not all of them. The repertoire includes approximately 45,000 clones, over 85% of them detected once, and 3% to 4% sits in the top ten. The specimen was blood, collected before transplantation. The receptor set was obtained from a woman aged 35 to 70 who later had graft-versus-host disease after an allogeneic stem cell transplant. The conserved cysteine and the conserved F or W are not part of the CDR3 here.

>TRBJ2-7|TRBV27
ASSFSRGHEQY
>TRBJ1-2|TRBV7-6
ASSSGQGRSGYT
>TRBJ2-3|TRBV4-1
ASSQVRGDGDTQY
>TRBJ2-1|TRBV11-3
ASSLDGGRNNEQF
>TRBJ1-1|TRBV7-2
ASSPLRGNTEAF
>TRBJ1-3|TRBV27
ASSLSEGGGNTIY
>TRBJ1-4|TRBV30
AWGQAGNEKLF
>TRBJ1-4|TRBV7-9
ASSDRTGNEKLF
>TRBJ1-5|TRBV6-2/TRBV6-3
ASSYLRGLQPQH
>TRBJ1-4|TRBV5-1
ASSSSGNEKLF
>TRBJ2-1|TRBV10-1
ASSALAGGSNEQF